This T cell receptor (beta chain) was recorded in a study of T cells in Graves' hyperthyroidism and ophthalmopathy. Study conclusions and caveats: Progression to ophthalmopathy was predicted a median of 6.5 months early.

This CDR3 has 14 residues. Trimming took 4 bases from V and 4 from J, leaving 13 bases between them. The V gene's germline CDR1 is MDHEN and CDR2 SYDVKM. TCR beta CDR3 regions were amplified from RNA. The study used the HTBI primer set for a first-round RT-PCR of the TCR CDR3. TCRdb called the multiplex PCR reads again in MiXCR, with one record for every CDR3 protein. The profile shows roughly 640,000 distinct CDR3 sequences, 16% of them singletons. About this clonotype itself: The antigen is not known. A read error may explain this, as a much larger clone is one base away.

This chain connects TRBV28 to TRBJ1-1; D ambiguous. The material sequenced was blood. The sequence was obtained from a woman between 40 and 55 years old with Graves' ophthalmopathy. The CDR3 reads CASSSLSRGTEAFF. In DNA, the CDR3 is TGTGCCAGCAGTTCCCTCTCCCGGGGCACTGAAGCTTTCTTT.